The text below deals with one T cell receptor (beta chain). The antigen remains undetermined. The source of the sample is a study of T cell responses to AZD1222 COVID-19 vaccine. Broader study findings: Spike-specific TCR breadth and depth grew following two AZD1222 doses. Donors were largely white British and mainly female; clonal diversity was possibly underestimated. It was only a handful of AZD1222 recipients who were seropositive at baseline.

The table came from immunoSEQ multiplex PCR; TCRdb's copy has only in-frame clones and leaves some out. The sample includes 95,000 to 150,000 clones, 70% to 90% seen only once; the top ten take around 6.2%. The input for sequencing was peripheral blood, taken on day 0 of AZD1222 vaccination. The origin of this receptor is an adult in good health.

CDR3 in DNA: TGTGCCAGCAGCCTAGGACTAGCGGAATCCTACAATGAGCAGTTCTTC. Amino acid sequence: CASSLGLAESYNEQFF. The chain is built from TRBV7-2 and TRBJ2-1; 10 nucleotides agree with TRBD2. The length of the CDR3 is 16 residues. Trimming cost V 5 bases and J 1 base; bases outside gene matches: 5. The germline V gene encodes CDR1 SGHTA and CDR2 FQGNSA.